This TCR beta chain was sequenced for a study of OX40 agonist ivuxolimab in advanced cancers. As for the study in general: Ivuxolimab was delivered to patients intravenously every 2 weeks at doses spanning 0.01 to 10 mg/kg.

This table comes from immunoSEQ multiplex PCR, and its TCRdb copy is limited to in-frame clones, with some not included. Here the sample spans approximately 80,000 clones, roughly 89% being singletons. V shed 8 bases, J shed 8 bases, and the junction held 8 bases outside the gene matches. CDR3 size: 13 residues. Germline loops: CDR1 LNHDA, CDR2 SQIVND (reference sequence). This clone was picked up a small number of times. The chain joins TRBV19 to TRBJ2-1; 8 bases are a match to TRBD1. This receptor was identified in an adult with an advanced solid tumor such as melanoma, head and neck, liver or kidney cancer. The sample in question was CD4+ or CD8+ T cells sorted from blood, obtained in a trial of the OX40 agonist ivuxolimab. DNA of the CDR3: TGTGCCAGTTCATCGACAGGGGTTTATGAGCAGTTCTTC. This sequence encodes CASSSTGVYEQFF.